This TCR beta chain originates from a study of cytotoxic CD8 clonotypes in ibrutinib-treated CLL. Repertoires were generated with immunoSEQ multiplex PCR, while TCRdb's copy carries only in-frame clones and drops some. This sample has 300,000 to 350,000 clones, with roughly 79% found just once. The CDR3 loop spans 16 amino acids. V lost 5 bases and J lost 5, with 21 bases in between. Germline assignment: CDR1 SGHAT and CDR2 FQNNGV. The receptor's source is a human donor with chronic lymphocytic leukemia. The sequencing here drew on PBMCs, taken before ibrutinib treatment. The chain has TRBV11-2 and TRBJ2-5; D tentatively fits TRBD1 or TRBD2 (5 bases each). The CDR3: CASSPGVGTAWETQYF. The CDR3 coding sequence is TGTGCCAGCAGCCCAGGTGTGGGGACCGCCTGGGAGACCCAGTACTTC.